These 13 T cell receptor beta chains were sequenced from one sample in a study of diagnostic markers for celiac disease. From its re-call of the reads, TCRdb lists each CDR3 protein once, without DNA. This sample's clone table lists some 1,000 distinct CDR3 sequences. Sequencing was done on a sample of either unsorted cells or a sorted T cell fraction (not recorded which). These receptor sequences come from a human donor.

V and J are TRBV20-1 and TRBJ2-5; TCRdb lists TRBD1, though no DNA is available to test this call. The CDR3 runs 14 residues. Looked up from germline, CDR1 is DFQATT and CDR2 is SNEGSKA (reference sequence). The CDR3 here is CSAPGGLPGETQYF.

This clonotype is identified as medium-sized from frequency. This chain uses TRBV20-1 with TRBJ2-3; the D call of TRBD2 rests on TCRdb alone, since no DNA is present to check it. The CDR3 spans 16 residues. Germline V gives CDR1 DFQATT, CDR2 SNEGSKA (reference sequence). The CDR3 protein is CSASRLAGGLADTQYF.

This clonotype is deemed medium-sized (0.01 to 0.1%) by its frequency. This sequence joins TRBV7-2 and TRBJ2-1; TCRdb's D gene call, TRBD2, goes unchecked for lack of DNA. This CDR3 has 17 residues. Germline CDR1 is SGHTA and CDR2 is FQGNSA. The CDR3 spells CASTPSLAALSYNEQFF. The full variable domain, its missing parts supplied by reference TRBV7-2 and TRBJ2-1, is GAGVSQSPSNKVTEKGKDVELRCDPISGHTALYWYRQSLGQGLEFLIYFQGNSAPDKSGLPSDRFSAERTGGSVSTLTIQRTQQEDSAVYLCASTPSLAALSYNEQFFGPGTRLTVL.

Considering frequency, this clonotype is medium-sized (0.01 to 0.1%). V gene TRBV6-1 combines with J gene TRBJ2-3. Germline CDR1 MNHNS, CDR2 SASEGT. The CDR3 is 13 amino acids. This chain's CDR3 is CASSELGTDTQYF.

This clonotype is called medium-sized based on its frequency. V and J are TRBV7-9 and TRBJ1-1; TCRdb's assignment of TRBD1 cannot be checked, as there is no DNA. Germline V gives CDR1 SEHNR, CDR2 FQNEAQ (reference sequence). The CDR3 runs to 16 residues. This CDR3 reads CASNRQVGALNTEAFF. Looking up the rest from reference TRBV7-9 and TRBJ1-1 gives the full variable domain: DTGVSQNPRHKITKRGQNVTFRCDPISEHNRLYWYRQTLGQGPEFLTYFQNEAQLEKSRLLSDRFSAERPKGSFSTLEIQRTEQGDSAMYLCASNRQVGALNTEAFFGQGTRLTVV.

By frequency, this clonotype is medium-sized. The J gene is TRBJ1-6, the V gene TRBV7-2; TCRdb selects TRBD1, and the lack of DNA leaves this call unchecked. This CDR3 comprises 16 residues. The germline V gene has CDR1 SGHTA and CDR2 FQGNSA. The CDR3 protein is CASRPTGGGYNSPLHF.

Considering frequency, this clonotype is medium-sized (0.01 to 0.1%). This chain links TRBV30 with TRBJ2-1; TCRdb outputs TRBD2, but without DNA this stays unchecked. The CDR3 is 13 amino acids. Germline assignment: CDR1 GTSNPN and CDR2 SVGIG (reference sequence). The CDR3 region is CAWSVGGINEQFF.

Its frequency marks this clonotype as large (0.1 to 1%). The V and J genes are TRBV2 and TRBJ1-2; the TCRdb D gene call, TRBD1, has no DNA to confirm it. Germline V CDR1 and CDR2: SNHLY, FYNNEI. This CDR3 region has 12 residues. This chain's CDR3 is CASSGDNYGYTF. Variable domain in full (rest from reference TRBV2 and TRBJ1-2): EPEVTQTPSHQVTQMGQEVILRCVPISNHLYFYWYRQILGQKVEFLVSFYNNEISEKSEIFDDQFSVERPDGSNFTLKIRSTKLEDSAMYFCASSGDNYGYTFGSGTRLTVV.

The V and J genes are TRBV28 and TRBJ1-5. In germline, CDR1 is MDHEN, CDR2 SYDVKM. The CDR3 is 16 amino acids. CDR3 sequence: CASSFRGRADNQPQHF.

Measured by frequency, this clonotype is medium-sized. This chain's CDR3 is CASRRDRGYEQYF. The chain is built from TRBV27 and TRBJ2-7; lacking DNA, the TRBD1 call made by TCRdb goes unchecked. CDR3 size: 13 residues. The germline V gene encodes CDR1 MNHEY and CDR2 SMNVEV (reference sequence).

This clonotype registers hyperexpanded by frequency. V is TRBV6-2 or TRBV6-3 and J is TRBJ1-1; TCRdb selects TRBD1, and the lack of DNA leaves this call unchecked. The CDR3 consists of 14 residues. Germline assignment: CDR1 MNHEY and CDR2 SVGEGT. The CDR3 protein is CASSYVPLNTEAFF.

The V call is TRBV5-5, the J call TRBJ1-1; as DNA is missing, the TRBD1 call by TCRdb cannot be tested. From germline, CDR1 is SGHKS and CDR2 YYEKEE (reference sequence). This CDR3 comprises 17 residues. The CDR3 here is CASSADVGGPANTEAFF.

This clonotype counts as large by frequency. CDR3: CAIILLAGATNEQFF. This rearrangement joins TRBV10-3 to TRBJ2-1; TCRdb indicates TRBD2, and absent DNA this call remains unverified. From germline, CDR1 is ENHRY and CDR2 SYGVKD. This CDR3 has 15 residues.